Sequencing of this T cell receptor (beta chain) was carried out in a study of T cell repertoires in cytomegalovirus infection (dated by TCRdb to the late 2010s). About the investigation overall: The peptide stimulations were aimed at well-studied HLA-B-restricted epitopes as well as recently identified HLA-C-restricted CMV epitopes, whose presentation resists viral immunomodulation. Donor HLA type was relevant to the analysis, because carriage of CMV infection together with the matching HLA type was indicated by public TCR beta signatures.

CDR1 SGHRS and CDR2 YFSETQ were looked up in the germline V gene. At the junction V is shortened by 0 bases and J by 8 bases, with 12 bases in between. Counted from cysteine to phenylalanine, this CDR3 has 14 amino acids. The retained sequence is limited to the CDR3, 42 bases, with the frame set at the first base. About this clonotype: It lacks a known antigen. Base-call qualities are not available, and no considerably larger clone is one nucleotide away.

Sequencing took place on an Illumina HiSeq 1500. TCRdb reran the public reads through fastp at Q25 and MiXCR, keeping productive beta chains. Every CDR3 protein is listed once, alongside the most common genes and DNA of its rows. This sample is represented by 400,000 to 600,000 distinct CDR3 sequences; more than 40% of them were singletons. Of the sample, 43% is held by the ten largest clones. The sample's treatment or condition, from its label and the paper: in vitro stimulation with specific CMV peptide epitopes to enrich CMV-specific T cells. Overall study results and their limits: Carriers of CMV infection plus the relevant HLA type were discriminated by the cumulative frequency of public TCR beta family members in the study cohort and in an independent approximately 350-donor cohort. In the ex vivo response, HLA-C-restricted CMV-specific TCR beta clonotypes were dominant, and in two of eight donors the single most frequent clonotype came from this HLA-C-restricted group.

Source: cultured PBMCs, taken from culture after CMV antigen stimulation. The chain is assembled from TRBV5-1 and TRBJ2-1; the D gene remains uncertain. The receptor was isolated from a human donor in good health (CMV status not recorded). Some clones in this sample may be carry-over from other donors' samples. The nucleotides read TGCGCCAGCAGCTTGGATCCGGAGTCGGATGAGCAGTTCTTC. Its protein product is CASSLDPESDEQFF. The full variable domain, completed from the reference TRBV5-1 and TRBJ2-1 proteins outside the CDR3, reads KAGVTQTPRYLIKTRGQQVTLSCSPISGHRSVSWYQQTPGQGLQFLFEYFSETQRNKGNFPGRFSGRQFSNSRSEMNVSTLELGDSALYLCASSLDPESDEQFFGPGTRLTVL.